This T cell receptor beta chain was identified in a study of pediatric ulcerative colitis (dated by TCRdb to about 2019). The study in broad terms: Among the ulcerative colitis patients, about seven had pancolitis and two had left-sided colitis, and histology in every patient was consistent with ulcerative colitis. By Pediatric Ulcerative Colitis Activity Index, two patients had mild disease, several had moderate disease and three had acute severe colitis. From 8 or 9 newly diagnosed, treatment-naive pediatric ulcerative colitis patients and four non-IBD control children, paired blood and rectal samples were collected. What the authors observed across the whole study: Autologous blood-rectal clonal overlap was significantly higher in ulcerative colitis patients than in controls, suggesting increased T cell trafficking to inflamed tissue. Rectal repertoire features separated controls, mild-moderate and acute severe colitis patients; acute severe colitis showed reduced rectal diversity due to clonal expansions. For technical reasons, blood samples from a couple of patients gave substantially fewer templates, and these samples were excluded from the blood-rectal overlap analysis. Rectal pinch biopsies may have included blood-derived T cells, especially in patients with overt colitis. The healthy control group was small, with only a few individuals. Two rectal CDR3 clonotypes were found in every ulcerative colitis patient but in no control. Because the repertoires came from total lymphocyte DNA, rare subsets such as regulatory T cells may have patterns that are not reflected.

CDR1 SGHDT and CDR2 YYEEEE were looked up in the germline V gene. The CDR3, cysteine through phenylalanine, is 13 amino acids long. CDR3 DNA only is kept here, 39 bases in frame from base 1. V sheds 4 bases and J sheds 3 bases, leaving 10 bases between their ends. Rearranged CDR3 beta regions were amplified from genomic DNA with multiplex V and J primers using the immunoSEQ TRB Survey service. To keep sequencing depth equal across samples, survey-level depth of up to 500,000 reads per sample was applied. Libraries were purified and pooled, and sequencing was performed on Illumina technology. Per the authors' processing: Productive clonality, sample overlap, pairwise scatters, CDR3 beta length, V/D/J gene usage and productiveness were assessed with immunoSEQ online tools. Calculated diversity was the number of unique rearrangements divided by total templates times 100; Shannon and Simpson indices were also computed. Principal component analysis was performed on Z-score normalized data with the R prcomp function and the ggbiplot package. Morisita's index was used to quantify blood-rectal clonal overlap within each subject. TCRdb obtained this table from immuneACCESS and retained in-frame rearrangements with V and J assigned. These tables miss some clones; where compared with another copy, unresolved V genes account for less than half of the shortfall, and the remainder is unexplained. V and J calls and clone size are those listed in that table; D and trimming were worked out from the DNA. In all, the sample holds approximately 38,000 clones, and about 81% of those were seen once. 8% to 9.5% of the sample lies in the top ten.

During colonoscopy, one to two pinch biopsies were obtained from the rectum for research purposes. Before the diagnostic colonoscopy, none of the ulcerative colitis patients had been given immunosuppressive medication. Before DNA isolation, rectal biopsies were subjected to proteinase K digestion. The Wizard kit (Promega) was used to extract genomic DNA from the blood and intestinal samples. Of note for this clone: Its antigen has not been determined. No per-base quality is available; no much larger clone lies one base away.

The sample was gut tissue. The receptor comes from a boy between 10 and 17 years old with severe ulcerative colitis. The rearrangement joined TRBV5-6 to TRBJ2-5, with the D gene uncertain. The CDR3 in this case is CASSGYIKETQYF. Read as DNA, the sequence is TGTGCCAGCAGCGGGTACATTAAAGAGACCCAGTACTTC.